Each of the 23 T cell receptor beta chains below was sequenced from the same sample in a study of CD8 T cells in ankylosing spondylitis. TCRdb re-called the 5' RACE reads with MiXCR, one entry per CDR3 protein. The sample includes 200,000 to 250,000 distinct CDR3 sequences, roughly a tenth of them seen just once. Sequenced sample: blood, either unsorted or a sorted T cell fraction (not recorded which). Receptor source: a male donor with ankylosing spondylitis or in good health (not recorded which).

This clonotype was observed at least ten times. The CDR3 DNA is TGTGCCAGCAGCACCTTTGGGGGGTCTGAAGCTTTCTTT. The encoded protein is CASSTFGGSEAFF. The chain combines TRBV12-3 or TRBV12-4 with TRBJ1-1, with a tentative D call TRBD1 (5 bases). V was pared by 6 bases and J by 6 bases, with 14 bases between. The CDR3 extends over 13 amino acids.

In its sample, this clonotype was seen many times. The CDR3 DNA sequence: TGCGCCAGCAGCAGCTGGACAGGGGGCGAGCAGTACTTC. It specifies CASSSWTGGEQYF. V is TRBV5-1 and J is TRBJ2-7; 10 bases are a match to TRBD1. Germline V gene lookup returns CDR1 SGHRS and CDR2 YFSETQ. The CDR3 has 13 residues. V lost 4 bases and J lost 6; bases outside the gene matches: 4.

This clonotype showed up many times. The V call is TRBV27, the J call TRBJ1-3; the D gene is possibly TRBD1 (5 bases). Between the trimmed V and J ends, which lost 3 bases and 3 bases, there was a span of 21 bases. The CDR3 covers 18 residues. Germline V gene sequence: CDR1 MNHEY, CDR2 SMNVEV (reference sequence). The CDR3 DNA sequence: TGTGCCAGCAGTTTGACCGGGACCGGCTCTTATAGTGGAAACACCATATATTTT. Encoded protein: CASSLTGTGSYSGNTIYF.

This clonotype was counted ten times or more. The V gene is TRBV20-1, the J gene TRBJ2-7, with D perhaps TRBD2 (6 bases). The V end lost 1 base, the J end lost 0 bases, and 22 bases lay between the germline ends. This CDR3 region has 18 residues. Germline CDR1 is DFQATT and CDR2 is SNEGSKA (reference sequence). DNA of the CDR3: TGCAGTGCTAGAGCCCCTTGGGGGGTGGCGGGGAGCTCCTACGAGCAGTACTTC. This encodes CSARAPWGVAGSSYEQYF.

This clonotype was recorded many times. The gene calls are TRBV7-2 and TRBJ1-5, with D hard to call. The CDR3 extends over 14 amino acids. V was clipped by 2 bases and J by 4 bases, with 9 bases between them. Germline values: CDR1 SGHTA, CDR2 FQGNSA. The CDR3 coding sequence is TGTGCCAGCAGCTTAAGGGTGGGAAATCAGCCCCAGCATTTT. Its translation is CASSLRVGNQPQHF.

This clonotype occurred many times. The chain joins TRBV12-3 or TRBV12-4 to TRBJ2-7; D tentatively fits TRBD1 or TRBD2 (5 bases each). The CDR3 spans 16 residues. Between the trimmed V and J ends, which lost 4 bases and 1 base, there was a span of 17 bases. The CDR3 here is CASSSFGTAKSYEQYF. The DNA of the CDR3 is TGTGCCAGCAGTTCCTTCGGGACGGCAAAATCCTACGAGCAGTACTTC.

The table lists this clonotype with many counts. The chain joins TRBV4-2 to TRBJ2-2; possible D gene TRBD1, 6 bases. CDR3 size: 16 residues. Per germline, CDR1 LGHNA and CDR2 YNFKEQ. Between the trimmed V and J ends, which lost 1 base and 4 bases, there was a span of 13 bases. For the CDR3, the DNA is TGTGCCAGCAGCCAAGCGGGACACCCCGGCACCGGGGAGCTGTTTTTT. Encoded protein: CASSQAGHPGTGELFF.

The chain recombines TRBV28 with TRBJ1-2; 7 nucleotides align to TRBD1. The CDR3 runs 14 residues. The germline CDR1 and CDR2 sequences are MDHEN and SYDVKM. V lost 5 bases to trimming and J lost 6 bases; unmatched junction nucleotides: 9. The DNA of the CDR3 is TGTGCCAGCAGTGAATTCGACAGGGTGGATGGCTACACCTTC. This gives the protein CASSEFDRVDGYTF.

This clonotype was detected ten times or more. The chain links TRBV11-3 to TRBJ1-2, with D tentatively TRBD1 (5 bases). Germline loops: CDR1 SGHNT, CDR2 YENEEA. The V and J ends lost 4 bases and 4 bases respectively, with 25 bases between them. The CDR3 length is 18 residues. CDR3: CASSSSWDDGGGSYGYTF. CDR3 DNA: TGTGCCAGCAGCTCCTCGTGGGACGATGGTGGGGGTAGCTATGGCTACACCTTC.

This clonotype was seen a few times. The gene calls are TRBV29-1 and TRBJ1-2; 7 nucleotides agree with TRBD1. The CDR3 covers 15 residues. Germline V gene data show CDR1 as SQVTM and CDR2 as ANQGSEA. The V and J ends lost 4 bases and 5 bases, in that order; junction bases with no gene match: 13. CDR3 loop: CSVGLSGTVQYGYTF. Here the CDR3 DNA reads TGCAGCGTTGGTTTATCCGGGACAGTACAGTATGGCTACACCTTC.

This clonotype has a count of ten or more. This chain joins TRBV2 and TRBJ2-2; no reliable D call. CDR1 SNHLY and CDR2 FYNNEI come from the germline V gene. CDR3 length: 16 amino acids. V lost 3 bases, J lost 0 bases, and 11 bases lay in between. The CDR3 loop reads CASSDSPDPNTGELFF. CDR3 nucleotides: TGTGCCAGCAGTGATAGTCCGGACCCGAACACCGGGGAGCTGTTTTTT.

The chain links TRBV18 to TRBJ2-7; D not certain. Looked up from germline, CDR1 is KGHSH and CDR2 is LQKENI. The CDR3 length is 14 residues. The V end was cut by 2 bases, the J end by 2 bases, with 10 bases between. The CDR3 here is CASSPGRQTYEQYF. CDR3 in DNA: TGTGCCAGCTCACCAGGTCGGCAGACCTACGAGCAGTACTTC. Full variable domain (missing parts from reference TRBV18 and TRBJ2-7): NAGVMQNPRHLVRRRGQEARLRCSPMKGHSHVYWYRQLPEEGLKFMVYLQKENIIDESGMPKERFSAEFPKEGPSILRIQQVVRGDSAAYFCASSPGRQTYEQYFGPGTRLTVT.

This clonotype appeared many times. The chain has TRBV6-5 and TRBJ1-1; perhaps TRBD1 as D (6 bases). Germline CDR1 and CDR2: MNHEY and SVGAGI. Deletions cut 2 bases from V and 2 bases from J, with 12 bases between. The length of the CDR3 is 15 residues. CDR3 residues: CASSYMGQPNTEAFF. The DNA for the CDR3 is TGTGCCAGCAGTTACATGGGACAACCCAACACTGAAGCTTTCTTT.

In this sample, this clonotype turned up many times. The chain joins TRBV20-1 to TRBJ2-1; 7 nucleotides agree with TRBD2. Unmatched junction bases numbered 5, after V lost 5 bases and J lost 7 bases. CDR3 size: 12 residues. Germline V CDR1 and CDR2: DFQATT, SNEGSKA (reference sequence). This CDR3 reads CSAVSLANEQFF. CDR3 nucleotides: TGCAGTGCTGTCTCACTAGCGAATGAGCAGTTCTTC.

This clonotype was recorded a few times. The chain uses TRBV7-8 and TRBJ2-7, with TRBD1 matching 7 bases. CDR1 and CDR2 (germline): SGHVS, FQNEAQ. J lost 8 bases, V lost 5 bases, and 12 bases had no gene match. The CDR3 consists of 14 residues. This CDR3 reads CASSLKTGSWKQYF. Here the CDR3 DNA reads TGTGCCAGCAGCCTTAAGACAGGGAGCTGGAAGCAGTACTTC.

J is TRBJ1-1 and V is TRBV5-1, with unresolved D. V was clipped by 1 base and J by 0 bases, with 19 bases between them. This CDR3 is 18 amino acids long. CDR1 and CDR2 (germline): SGHRS, YFSETQ. In DNA form, the CDR3 reads TGCGCCAGCAGCTTGAGAGGGATTGAGGTCGACATGAACACTGAAGCTTTCTTT. Translated: CASSLRGIEVDMNTEAFF.

The chain couples TRBV5-5 to TRBJ2-5; 7 nucleotides match TRBD2. CDR1 SGHKS and CDR2 YYEKEE come from the germline V gene (reference sequence). J lost 2 bases, V lost 7 bases, and 8 bases had no gene match. This CDR3 has 14 residues. The CDR3 sequence: CASGPGTTQETQYF. The CDR3 DNA is TGTGCCAGCGGACCTGGGACTACTCAAGAGACCCAGTACTTC. The full variable domain, its missing parts supplied by reference TRBV5-5 and TRBJ2-5, is DAGVTQSPTHLIKTRGQQVTLRCSPISGHKSVSWYQQVLGQGPQFIFQYYEKEERGRGNFPDRFSARQFPNYSSELNVNALLLGDSALYLCASGPGTTQETQYFGPGTRLLVL.

The chain has TRBV7-2 and TRBJ2-5; 10 bases are a match to TRBD2. The V and J ends lost 6 bases and 7 bases, in that order; junction bases with no gene match: 8. CDR3 size: 14 residues. Germline loops: CDR1 SGHTA, CDR2 FQGNSA. This CDR3 is CASSTSGAGRTQYF. CDR3 DNA: TGTGCCAGCAGTACTAGCGGGGCGGGCCGGACCCAGTACTTC.

This clonotype was recorded many times. This chain uses TRBV12-3 or TRBV12-4 with TRBJ2-2; 11 bases are a match to TRBD1. J lost 4 bases, V lost 7 bases, and 5 bases had no gene match. The CDR3 spans 15 residues. CDR3 in amino acids: CASITGTGGTGELFF. CDR3 sequence (DNA): TGTGCCAGCATTACCGGGACAGGGGGCACCGGGGAGCTGTTTTTT.

This clonotype was counted at least ten times. This sequence joins TRBV4-2 and TRBJ2-2, with 9 bases aligning to TRBD1. CDR1 is LGHNA, CDR2 YNFKEQ, per germline. The CDR3 has 17 residues. V was clipped by 0 bases and J by 5 bases; unmatched bases: 7. The CDR3 DNA follows: TGTGCCAGCAGCCAAGATTCGAGGACAGGGGATACCGGGGAGCTGTTTTTT. Translation gives CASSQDSRTGDTGELFF.

The table lists this clonotype with a few counts. The chain employs TRBV5-1 and TRBJ1-1; unclear D gene. CDR3 length: 14 residues. V was clipped by 0 bases and J by 1 base, with 7 bases between them. CDR1 is SGHRS, CDR2 YFSETQ, per germline. DNA of the CDR3: TGCGCCAGCAGCTTGGCCGTGGGGAACACTGAAGCTTTCTTT. Translating gives CASSLAVGNTEAFF.

V and J are TRBV21-1 and TRBJ2-1; the D call TRBD2 from the table was never checked on the DNA. TRBV21-1 is shown as a pseudogene. The CDR3 has 18 residues. This chain's CDR3 is CASSGTSGAGDSYNEQFF. Here the CDR3 DNA reads TGTGCCAGCAGCGGGACTAGCGGGGCGGGAGACTCCTACAATGAGCAGTTCTTC.

There are a few counts of this clonotype. The gene calls are TRBV7-9 and TRBJ1-2; 12 nucleotides match TRBD1. This CDR3 is built from 17 residues. Trimming took 0 bases from V and 4 from J; bases not matched to a gene: 6. The germline CDR1 and CDR2 sequences are SEHNR and FQNEAQ (reference sequence). The CDR3 spells CASSLASGTGGIYGYTF. In nucleotides, the CDR3 is TGTGCCAGCAGCTTAGCTTCCGGGACAGGGGGCATCTATGGCTACACCTTC. The full variable domain, in which reference TRBV7-9 and TRBJ1-2 provide the parts outside the CDR3, is DTGVSQNPRHKITKRGQNVTFRCDPISEHNRLYWYRQTLGQGPEFLTYFQNEAQLEKSRLLSDRFSAERPKGSFSTLEIQRTEQGDSAMYLCASSLASGTGGIYGYTFGSGTRLTVV.